This entry features one TCR beta chain sequence. TCRdb keeps only in-frame clones here, not all; method: immunoSEQ multiplex PCR. The sample includes a few hundred thousand clones, roughly 90% seen only once; the top ten take under 4%. These data come from a study of blood T cell repertoires in COVID-19. Study-level background: T cells, B-cell-depleted T cells, or PBMCs provided the cDNA or gDNA that served as material.

Followed over time, Seattle patients had been enrolled while infection was active. The CDR3 loop spans 16 amino acids. The receptor was derived from a woman aged 25 to 39 with COVID-19, enrolled during active disease. J is TRBJ2-7 and V is TRBV21-1; the table names TRBD1, a call not compared with the DNA. TRBV21-1 has pseudogene status. Sequencing used peripheral blood. The CDR3 DNA sequence: TGTGCCAGCAGCCACCCACAGGAAAGAGCCAATTACGAGCAGTACTTC. This sequence encodes CASSHPQERANYEQYF.